These 22 T cell receptor beta chains share one sample of origin, sequenced in a study of cytomegalovirus exposure and HLA in healthy donors. The PCR contained 60 Vbeta and 13 Jbeta primers. Clones were read by immunoSEQ multiplex PCR, and TCRdb kept only the in-frame ones, dropping some. The sample includes about 100,000 clones, roughly 76% of them seen just once. Sequenced material: PBMCs. These receptors were collected from a man between 18 and 35 years old in good health and CMV-seronegative.

The V call is TRBV9, the J call TRBJ2-5; 9 bases fit TRBD1. The DNA matches TRBJ2-7 better at its end, which makes the J call doubtful. Germline V gene data show CDR1 as SGDLS and CDR2 as YYNGEE. This CDR3 has 15 amino acids. This chain's CDR3 is CASSVGQGGIYEQYF. The DNA for the CDR3 is TGTGCCAGCAGCGTAGGACAGGGGGGAATATACGAGCAGTACTTC.

This chain uses TRBV18 with TRBJ1-1; perhaps TRBD1 as D (6 bases). V lost 8 bases and J 3 bases, leaving 10 bases between the germline ends. The CDR3 runs to 12 residues. Germline CDR1 and CDR2: KGHSH and LQKENI. The CDR3 is CASLRGDTEAFF. CDR3 DNA sequence: TGTGCCAGCCTCAGGGGAGACACTGAAGCTTTCTTT.

The genes are TRBV6-6 and TRBJ1-6, with D hard to call. Trimming took off 2 bases at V and 8 bases at J, with 10 bases between the two ends. This CDR3 has 14 amino acids. From germline, CDR1 is MNHNY and CDR2 SVGAGI (reference sequence). CDR3 amino acids: CASSYRGNDSPLHF. The CDR3 region has the DNA TGTGCCAGCAGTTACCGAGGTAATGATTCACCCCTCCACTTT.

The chain employs TRBV4-2 and TRBJ1-4, with no clear D. V gave up 4 bases and J gave up 1 base, with 10 bases separating them. Germline V gene data show CDR1 as LGHNA and CDR2 as YNFKEQ. The CDR3 totals 15 residues. The DNA of the CDR3 is TGTGCCAGCAGCCTGAGGTCGCAAACTAATGAAAAACTGTTTTTT. Its translation is CASSLRSQTNEKLFF.

This sequence joins TRBV5-1 and TRBJ2-7, with 9 bases that match TRBD1. After removal of 5 bases from V and 3 bases from J, the junction contained 3 bases not matched to a gene. This CDR3 spans 13 amino acids. Germline-derived CDR1 and CDR2 are SGHRS and YFSETQ. The CDR3 DNA follows: TGCGCCAGCAGTCGGGACAGGGACTACGAGCAGTACTTC. Translated: CASSRDRDYEQYF. The full variable domain, rest sourced from reference TRBV5-1 and TRBJ2-7, is KAGVTQTPRYLIKTRGQQVTLSCSPISGHRSVSWYQQTPGQGLQFLFEYFSETQRNKGNFPGRFSGRQFSNSRSEMNVSTLELGDSALYLCASSRDRDYEQYFGPGTRLTVT.

There are a few counts of this clone. The chain employs TRBV6-6 and TRBJ1-1, with a weak D call TRBD1 (6 bases). This CDR3 comprises 13 residues. The germline gives CDR1 MNHNY, CDR2 SVGAGI (reference sequence). The V gene lost 5 bases and the J gene lost 4 bases, with 11 bases spanning the gap. In DNA, the CDR3 is TGTGCCAGCAGTGCAACAGGGAGCACTGAAGCTTTCTTT. Translating it yields CASSATGSTEAFF.

The CDR3 region is CASSIGTGGAGFF. In DNA form, the CDR3 reads TGTGCCAGTAGTATAGGGACAGGGGGCGCAGGGTTCTTC. This chain links TRBV19 with TRBJ2-1; 11 nucleotides align to TRBD1. This CDR3 has 13 residues. The V gene's germline CDR1 is LNHDA and CDR2 SQIVND (reference sequence). J lost 15 bases, V lost 1 base, and 5 bases had no gene match.

V is TRBV29-1 and J is TRBJ2-2, with 8 bases aligning to TRBD2. This CDR3 contains 14 residues. V was clipped by 5 bases and J by 1 base; unmatched bases: 3. Germline values: CDR1 SQVTM, CDR2 ANQGSEA. The CDR3 region has the DNA TGCAGCGTTAGAGCGGGAGTGAACACCGGGGAGCTGTTTTTT. Translated: CSVRAGVNTGELFF.

On this clone: One end of the junction is discordant with germline, which a read error may explain. The J gene is TRBJ2-5, the V gene TRBV28; 7 bases match TRBD1. Per germline, CDR1 MDHEN and CDR2 SYDVKM. This CDR3 is 12 amino acids long. The CDR3 is CASSLLTGQIHF. The CDR3 region has the DNA TGTGCCAGCAGTTTATTAACGGGACAGATCCACTTC. Full variable domain (outside the CDR3, taken from reference TRBV28 and TRBJ2-5): DVKVTQSSRYLVKRTGEKVFLECVQDMDHENMFWYRQDPGLGLRLIYFSYDVKMKEKGDIPEGYSVSREKKERFSLILESASTNQTSMYLCASSLLTGQIHFGPGTRLLVL.

In this sample, this clone turned up once. This rearrangement joins TRBV7-2 to TRBJ2-2, with D perhaps matching TRBD1 (5 bases). Per the germline V gene, CDR1 is SGHTA and CDR2 is FQGNSA. V lost 0 bases and J lost 6, with 8 bases in between. There are 14 residues in the CDR3. Written as DNA, the CDR3 is TGTGCCAGCAGCTTAGCCAGGGTGGCCGGGGAGCTGTTTTTT. Translation gives CASSLARVAGELFF.

The chain combines TRBV6-6 with TRBJ2-7, with D maybe TRBD1 (5 bases). This CDR3 has 13 amino acids. V lost 2 bases and J 6 bases, leaving 11 bases between the germline ends. Germline V gene sequence: CDR1 MNHNY, CDR2 SVGAGI (reference sequence). CDR3 DNA: TGTGCCAGCAGTTACCCCAATGGGGCCGAGCAGTACTTC. Amino acid sequence: CASSYPNGAEQYF.

Here the CDR3 DNA reads TGTGCCAGCAGCTGGACTAGCGGGGGATCAGATACGCAGTATTTT. It yields the protein CASSWTSGGSDTQYF. The rearrangement links TRBV7-8 to TRBJ2-3; TRBD2 matches at 13 bases. The germline V gene encodes CDR1 SGHVS and CDR2 FQNEAQ. This CDR3 spans 15 amino acids. Unmatched junction bases numbered 2, after V lost 4 bases and J lost 4 bases.

The chain combines TRBV4-1 with TRBJ2-2, with D possibly TRBD1 on 6 matching bases. The germline gives CDR1 MGHRA, CDR2 YSYEKL. The CDR3 runs to 15 residues. The V gene lost 0 bases and the J gene lost 7 bases, with 12 bases spanning the gap. CDR3 nucleotide sequence: TGCGCCAGCAGCCAAGATACAGGGTATAGCGGGGAGCTGTTTTTT. This encodes CASSQDTGYSGELFF.

CDR3: CASSLTGAETQYF. The DNA for the CDR3 is TGTGCCAGCAGCTTGACAGGGGCCGAGACCCAGTACTTC. The chain combines TRBV7-3 with TRBJ2-5, with 8 bases fitting TRBD1. V was clipped by 3 bases and J by 5 bases; unmatched bases: 2. Germline assignment: CDR1 SGHTA and CDR2 FQGTGA. The CDR3 consists of 13 residues.

The rearrangement joins TRBV28 to TRBJ1-4; 7 nucleotides match TRBD1. After removal of 6 bases from V and 10 bases from J, the junction contained 5 bases not matched to a gene. The CDR3 extends over 12 amino acids. Germline lookup yields CDR1 MDHEN and CDR2 SYDVKM. The CDR3 is CASSEGARKLFF. CDR3 nucleotide sequence: TGTGCCAGCAGCGAGGGGGCCAGAAAACTGTTTTTT.

V usage is TRBV7-9 and J usage is TRBJ1-1; TRBD1 matches 8 bases. V was clipped by 0 bases and J by 5 bases; unmatched bases: 5. The germline CDR1 and CDR2 sequences are SEHNR and FQNEAQ (reference sequence). CDR3 length equals 15 residues. The CDR3 sequence: CASSLAQGAGTEAFF. The CDR3 nucleotides are TGTGCCAGCAGCTTAGCCCAGGGGGCAGGGACTGAAGCTTTCTTT.

The chain is built from TRBV18 and TRBJ1-1; a possible D gene is TRBD1 (5 bases). CDR1 KGHSH and CDR2 LQKENI come from the germline V gene. The CDR3 consists of 18 residues. The V end lost 0 bases, the J end lost 0 bases, and 17 bases lay between the germline ends. The CDR3 coding sequence is TGTGCCAGCTCACCACCTCACCCCACGGGGGGGGTGAACACTGAAGCTTTCTTT. Amino acid sequence: CASSPPHPTGGVNTEAFF.

The CDR3 DNA reads TGTGCCAGTAGTCAGGGGGGCTATAGCAATCAGCCCCAGCATTTT. Its translation is CASSQGGYSNQPQHF. The chain uses TRBV19 and TRBJ1-5; 7 bases line up with TRBD1. The junction had 4 bases not matched to a gene; V was cut back by 5 bases and J by 0 bases. The CDR3 sequence is 15 residues long. The V gene's germline CDR1 is LNHDA and CDR2 SQIVND (reference sequence).

This chain uses TRBV5-4 with TRBJ2-7; 7 bases align to TRBD1. Unmatched junction bases numbered 3, after V lost 3 bases and J lost 0 bases. Germline V CDR1 and CDR2: SGHNT, YYREEE (reference sequence). The CDR3 contains 14 residues. The CDR3 sequence: CASSSTGSSYEQYF. The CDR3 DNA is TGTGCCAGCAGCTCGACAGGGAGCTCCTACGAGCAGTACTTC.

The chain employs TRBV9 and TRBJ2-3, with TRBD1 matching 8 bases. V trimming: 1 base; J trimming: 5 bases; junction bases outside the gene matches: 3. The CDR3 has 14 residues. The germline V gene has CDR1 SGDLS and CDR2 YYNGEE. The CDR3 DNA reads TGTGCCAGCAGCGTATCAGGGGGCAGAGATACGCAGTATTTT. It is translated as CASSVSGGRDTQYF.

V usage is TRBV6-1 and J usage is TRBJ2-7, with 7 bases that match TRBD1. Germline trimming cut 5 bases from V and 1 base from J; bases unmatched to any gene: 8. The CDR3 totals 15 residues. Germline lookup yields CDR1 MNHNS and CDR2 SASEGT. The CDR3, as DNA: TGTGCCAGCAGTTTTACAGGGGTCCTGTCCTACGAGCAGTACTTC. This gives the protein CASSFTGVLSYEQYF.

V gene TRBV29-1 combines with J gene TRBJ1-4, with 7 bases lining up with TRBD1. The CDR3 has 13 residues. The germline CDR1 and CDR2 sequences are SQVTM and ANQGSEA. V was clipped by 4 bases and J by 7 bases; unmatched bases: 6. DNA of the CDR3: TGCAGCGTTGGGCAGGGGGTGGGTGAAAAACTGTTTTTT. As protein: CSVGQGVGEKLFF.